The clone carrying this T cell receptor (beta chain) was seen a few times. After removal of 0 bases from V and 4 bases from J, the junction contained 14 bases not matched to a gene. Germline values: CDR1 LGHDT, CDR2 YNNKEL (reference sequence). CDR3 size: 19 residues. The record originates from a study of identical twins. Each CDR3 protein is one row after TCRdb ran MiXCR on the 5' RACE reads. The data show about 340,000 distinct CDR3 sequences, roughly 12% seen once. This sample was shared with a second study, whose subject was yellow fever vaccine responses in identical twins.

Material: CD8+ T cells sorted from blood. The rearrangement links TRBV3-1 to TRBJ2-5, with 10 nucleotides matching TRBD2. This receptor was obtained from a woman aged 18-30 years in good health. CDR3 residues: CASSQDISGGTTGSETQYF. CDR3 coding DNA: TGTGCCAGCAGCCAAGATATTAGCGGGGGGACGACAGGTTCAGAGACCCAGTACTTC.